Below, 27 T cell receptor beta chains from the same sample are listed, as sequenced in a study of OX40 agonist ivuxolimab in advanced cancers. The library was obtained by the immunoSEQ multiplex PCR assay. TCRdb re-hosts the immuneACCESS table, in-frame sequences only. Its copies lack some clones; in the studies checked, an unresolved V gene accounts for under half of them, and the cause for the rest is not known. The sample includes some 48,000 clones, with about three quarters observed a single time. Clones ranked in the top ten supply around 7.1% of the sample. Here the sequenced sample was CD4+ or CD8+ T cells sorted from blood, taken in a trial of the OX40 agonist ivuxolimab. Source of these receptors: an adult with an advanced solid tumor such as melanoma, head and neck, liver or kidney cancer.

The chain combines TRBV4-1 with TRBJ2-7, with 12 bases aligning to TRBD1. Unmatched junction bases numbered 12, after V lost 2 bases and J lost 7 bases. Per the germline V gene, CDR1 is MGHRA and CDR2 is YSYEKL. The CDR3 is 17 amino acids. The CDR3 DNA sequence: TGCGCCAGCAGCCAATGGGGGGGACAGGGGGCCGCGGAAGAGCAGTACTTC. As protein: CASSQWGGQGAAEEQYF.

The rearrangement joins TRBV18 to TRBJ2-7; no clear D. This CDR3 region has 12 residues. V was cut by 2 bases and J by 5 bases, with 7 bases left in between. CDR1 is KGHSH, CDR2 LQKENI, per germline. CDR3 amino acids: CASSPSRNEQYF. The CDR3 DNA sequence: TGTGCCAGCTCACCAAGCAGAAACGAGCAGTACTTC.

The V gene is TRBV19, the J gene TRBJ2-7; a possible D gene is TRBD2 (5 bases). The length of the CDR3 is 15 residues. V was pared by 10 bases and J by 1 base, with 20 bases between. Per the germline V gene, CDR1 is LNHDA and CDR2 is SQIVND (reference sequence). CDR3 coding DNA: TGTGCCACCACCTTCGGAGGAGGAGGTTCCTACGAGCAGTACTTC. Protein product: CATTFGGGGSYEQYF.

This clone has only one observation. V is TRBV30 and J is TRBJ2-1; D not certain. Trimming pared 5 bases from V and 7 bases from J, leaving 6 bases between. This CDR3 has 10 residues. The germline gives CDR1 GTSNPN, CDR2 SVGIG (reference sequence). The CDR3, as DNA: TGTGCCTGGTCCGGGAATGAGCAGTTCTTC. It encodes CAWSGNEQFF.

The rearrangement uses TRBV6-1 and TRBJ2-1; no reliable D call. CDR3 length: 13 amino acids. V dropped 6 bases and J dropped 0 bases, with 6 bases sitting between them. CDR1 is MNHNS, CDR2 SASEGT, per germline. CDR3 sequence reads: CASRFGSYNEQFF. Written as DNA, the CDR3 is TGTGCCAGCAGATTCGGCTCCTACAATGAGCAGTTCTTC.

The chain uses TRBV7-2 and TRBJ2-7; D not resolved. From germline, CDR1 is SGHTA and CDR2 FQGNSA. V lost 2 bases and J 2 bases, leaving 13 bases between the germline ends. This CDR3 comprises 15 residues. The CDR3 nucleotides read TGTGCCAGCAGCTTATTTTCTGGCGGAGCCTACGAGCAGTACTTC. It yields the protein CASSLFSGGAYEQYF.

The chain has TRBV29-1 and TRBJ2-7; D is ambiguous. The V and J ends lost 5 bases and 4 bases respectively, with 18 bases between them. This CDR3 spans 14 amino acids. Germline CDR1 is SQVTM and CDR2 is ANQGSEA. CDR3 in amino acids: CSVRSDLATYEQYF. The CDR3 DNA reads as TGCAGCGTTCGCAGTGACCTTGCGACGTACGAGCAGTACTTC.

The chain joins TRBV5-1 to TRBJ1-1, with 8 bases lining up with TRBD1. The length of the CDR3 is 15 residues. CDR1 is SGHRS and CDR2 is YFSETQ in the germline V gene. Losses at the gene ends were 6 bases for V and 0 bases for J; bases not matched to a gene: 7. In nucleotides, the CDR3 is TGCGCCAGCACCGGACAGGGAGGCGTGAACACTGAAGCTTTCTTT. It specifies CASTGQGGVNTEAFF.

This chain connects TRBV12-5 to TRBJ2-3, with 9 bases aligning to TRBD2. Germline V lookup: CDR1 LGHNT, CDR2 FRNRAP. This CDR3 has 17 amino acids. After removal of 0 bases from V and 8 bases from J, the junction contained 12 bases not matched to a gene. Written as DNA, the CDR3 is TGTGCTAGTGGTTTGGTAAGTATAGCGGGAGTACGGGTTACGCAGTATTTT. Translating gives CASGLVSIAGVRVTQYF.

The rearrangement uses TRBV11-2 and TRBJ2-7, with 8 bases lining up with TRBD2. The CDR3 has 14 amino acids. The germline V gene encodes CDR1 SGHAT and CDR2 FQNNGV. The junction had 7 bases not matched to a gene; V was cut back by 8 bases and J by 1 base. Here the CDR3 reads CASEDGRASYEQYF. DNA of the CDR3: TGTGCCAGCGAGGACGGGAGGGCTTCCTACGAGCAGTACTTC.

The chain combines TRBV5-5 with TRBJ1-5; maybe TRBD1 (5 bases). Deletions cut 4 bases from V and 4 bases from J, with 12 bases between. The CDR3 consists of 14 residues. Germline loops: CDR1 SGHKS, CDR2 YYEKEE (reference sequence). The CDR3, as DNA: TGTGCCAGCAGCGGGGGTGGGAGGAATCAGCCCCAGCATTTT. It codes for CASSGGGRNQPQHF.

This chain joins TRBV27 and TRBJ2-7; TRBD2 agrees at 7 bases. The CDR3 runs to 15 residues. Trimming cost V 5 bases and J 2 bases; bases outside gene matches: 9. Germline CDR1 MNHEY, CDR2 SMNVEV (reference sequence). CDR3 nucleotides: TGTGCCAGCAGTACCCCTCTGGGAGGGCCCTACGAGCAGTACTTC. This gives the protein CASSTPLGGPYEQYF.

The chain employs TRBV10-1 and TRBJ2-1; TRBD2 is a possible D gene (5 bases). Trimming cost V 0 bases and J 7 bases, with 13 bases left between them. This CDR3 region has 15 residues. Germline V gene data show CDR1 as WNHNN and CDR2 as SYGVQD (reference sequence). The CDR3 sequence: CASSESTFGVNEQFF. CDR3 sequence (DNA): TGCGCCAGCAGTGAGTCGACATTCGGGGTAAATGAGCAGTTCTTC.

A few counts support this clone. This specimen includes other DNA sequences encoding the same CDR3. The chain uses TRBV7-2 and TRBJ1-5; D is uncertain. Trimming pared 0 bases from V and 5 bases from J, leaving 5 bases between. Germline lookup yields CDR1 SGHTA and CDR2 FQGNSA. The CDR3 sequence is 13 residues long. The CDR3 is CASSLAPDQPQHF. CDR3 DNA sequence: TGTGCCAGCAGCTTAGCCCCAGATCAGCCCCAGCATTTT.

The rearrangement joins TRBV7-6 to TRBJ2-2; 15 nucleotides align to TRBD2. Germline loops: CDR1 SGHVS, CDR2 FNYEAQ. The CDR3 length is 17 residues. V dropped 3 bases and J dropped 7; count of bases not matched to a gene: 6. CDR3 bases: TGTGCCAGCAGCTTTGGACTAGCGGGAGGGCTAAACGGGGAGCTGTTTTTT. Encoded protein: CASSFGLAGGLNGELFF.

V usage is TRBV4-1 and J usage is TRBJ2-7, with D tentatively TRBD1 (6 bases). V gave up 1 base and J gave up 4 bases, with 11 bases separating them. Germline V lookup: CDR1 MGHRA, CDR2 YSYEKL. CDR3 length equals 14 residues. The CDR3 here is CASSQVGARYEQYF. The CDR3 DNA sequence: TGCGCCAGCAGCCAAGTGGGGGCTAGGTACGAGCAGTACTTC.

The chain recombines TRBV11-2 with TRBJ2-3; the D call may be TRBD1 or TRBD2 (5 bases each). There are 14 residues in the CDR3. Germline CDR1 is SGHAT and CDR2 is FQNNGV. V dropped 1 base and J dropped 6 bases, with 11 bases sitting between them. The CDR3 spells CASSLVGDVDTQYF. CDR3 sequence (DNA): TGTGCCAGCAGCTTAGTCGGGGACGTGGATACGCAGTATTTT.

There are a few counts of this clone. Written as DNA, the CDR3 is TGTGCCAGCAGCTTAGGTCCGGGCTACGAGCAGTACTTC. It yields the protein CASSLGPGYEQYF. This sequence joins TRBV7-8 and TRBJ2-7; D is uncertain. The CDR3 contains 13 residues. In germline, CDR1 is SGHVS, CDR2 FQNEAQ. The V end lost 1 base, the J end lost 3 bases, and 7 bases lay between the germline ends. The whole variable domain, remainder taken from reference TRBV7-8 and TRBJ2-7, is GAGVSQSPRYKVAKRGQDVALRCDPISGHVSLFWYQQALGQGPEFLTYFQNEAQLDKSGLPSDRFFAERPEGSVSTLKIQRTQQEDSAVYLCASSLGPGYEQYFGPGTRLTVT.

CDR3 loop: CASSLGTGGEQYF. The CDR3 DNA reads as TGTGCCAGCAGCTTAGGGACAGGGGGCGAGCAGTACTTC. The chain has TRBV7-2 and TRBJ2-7, with 10 bases aligning to TRBD1. Germline V lookup: CDR1 SGHTA, CDR2 FQGNSA. Trimming cost V 1 base and J 6 bases; bases outside gene matches: 0. This CDR3 is built from 13 residues.

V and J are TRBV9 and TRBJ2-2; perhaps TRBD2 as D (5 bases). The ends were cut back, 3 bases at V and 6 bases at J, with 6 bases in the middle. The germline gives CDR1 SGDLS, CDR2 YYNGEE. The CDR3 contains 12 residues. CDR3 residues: CASSAGAGELFF. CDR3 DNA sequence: TGTGCCAGCAGCGCCGGGGCCGGGGAGCTGTTTTTT.

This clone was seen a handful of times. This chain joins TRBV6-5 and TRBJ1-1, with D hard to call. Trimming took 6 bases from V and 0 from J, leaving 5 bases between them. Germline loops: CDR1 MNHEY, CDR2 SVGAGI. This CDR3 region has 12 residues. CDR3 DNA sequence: TGTGCCAGCAGACCCATGAACACTGAAGCTTTCTTT. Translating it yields CASRPMNTEAFF.

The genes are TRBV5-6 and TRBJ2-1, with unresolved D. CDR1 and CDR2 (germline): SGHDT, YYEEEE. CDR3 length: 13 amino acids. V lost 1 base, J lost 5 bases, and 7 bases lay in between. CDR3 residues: CASSLQLNNEQFF. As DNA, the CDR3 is TGTGCCAGCAGCTTGCAACTTAACAATGAGCAGTTCTTC.

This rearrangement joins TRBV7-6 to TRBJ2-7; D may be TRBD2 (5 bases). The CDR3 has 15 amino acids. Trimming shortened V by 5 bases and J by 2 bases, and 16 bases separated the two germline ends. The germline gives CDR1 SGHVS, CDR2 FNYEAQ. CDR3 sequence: CASSPIGEGTYEQYF. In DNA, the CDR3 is TGTGCCAGCAGCCCCATTGGAGAGGGTACCTACGAGCAGTACTTC.

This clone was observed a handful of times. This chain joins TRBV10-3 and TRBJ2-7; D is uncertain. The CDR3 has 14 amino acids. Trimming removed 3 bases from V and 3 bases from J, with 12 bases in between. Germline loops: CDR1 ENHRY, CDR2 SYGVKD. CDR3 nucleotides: TGTGCCATCAGTGAAGGCCCCGGAGACTACGAGCAGTACTTC. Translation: CAISEGPGDYEQYF.

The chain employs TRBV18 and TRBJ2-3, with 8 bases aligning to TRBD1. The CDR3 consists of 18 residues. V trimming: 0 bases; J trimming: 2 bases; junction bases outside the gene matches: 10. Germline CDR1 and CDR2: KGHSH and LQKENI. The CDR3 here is CASSPPGTGLPSTDTQYF. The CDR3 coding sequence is TGTGCCAGCTCACCACCCGGGACAGGTTTACCCTCCACAGATACGCAGTATTTT.

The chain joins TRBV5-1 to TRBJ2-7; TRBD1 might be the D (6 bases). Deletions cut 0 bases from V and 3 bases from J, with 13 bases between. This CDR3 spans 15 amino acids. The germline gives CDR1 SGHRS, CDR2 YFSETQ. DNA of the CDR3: TGCGCCAGCAGCTTGGGGGACACGCTTTACTACGAGCAGTACTTC. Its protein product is CASSLGDTLYYEQYF.

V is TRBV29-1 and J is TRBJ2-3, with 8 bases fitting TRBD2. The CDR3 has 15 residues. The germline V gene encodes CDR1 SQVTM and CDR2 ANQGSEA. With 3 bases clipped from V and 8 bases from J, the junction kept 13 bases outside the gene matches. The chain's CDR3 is CSVERGITSGGTQYF. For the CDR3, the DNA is TGCAGCGTTGAGAGGGGGATAACTAGCGGCGGTACGCAGTATTTT.